Following are 13 T cell receptor beta chains from one sample sequenced in a study of metastatic and nonmetastatic thyroid tumors. TCRdb re-called the PCR reads via MiXCR. The data show about 53,000 clones, with around 20% seen just once and 3.5% to 5% held by the top ten. Nobody among the patients had been given any treatment before thyroid surgery. The sequenced material came from blood. Receptors were obtained from a female donor with papillary thyroid cancer or a benign thyroid nodule (not recorded which). Some clones in this sample may be carry-over from other donors' samples.

This clone occurred many times. This chain joins TRBV6-2 or TRBV6-3 and TRBJ2-1; D is undetermined. CDR1 is MNHEY and CDR2 is SVGEGT in the germline V gene. Trimming took off 2 bases at V and 7 bases at J, with 9 bases between the two ends. CDR3 length: 13 residues. The CDR3 bases are TGTGCCAGCAGTTACGTAAGACGGAATGAGCAGTTCTTC. Its translation: CASSYVRRNEQFF.

The table lists this clone with a few counts. A read error is possible here, since a much larger clone lies one base away. This chain connects TRBV10-3 to TRBJ1-3; D unresolved. Germline lookup yields CDR1 ENHRY and CDR2 SYGVKD. V lost 11 bases, J lost 1 base, and 12 bases lay in between. The CDR3 is 13 amino acids. The CDR3 here is CALRHPSGNTIYF. CDR3 coding DNA: TGTGCCTTAAGACATCCGTCTGGAAACACCATATATTTT.

This sequence joins TRBV6-1 and TRBJ2-7; 9 nucleotides match TRBD2. V lost 3 bases, J lost 7 bases, and 10 bases stayed unmatched. The V gene's germline CDR1 is MNHNS and CDR2 SASEGT. The CDR3 has 15 amino acids. The DNA for the CDR3 is TGTGCCAGCAGTGAGGACGGTAGCGGGAGAGAAGAGCAGTACTTC. It codes for CASSEDGSGREEQYF.

This clone was picked up many times. The rearrangement uses TRBV19 and TRBJ2-3, with 7 bases that match TRBD2. The V and J ends lost 3 bases and 4 bases, in that order; junction bases with no gene match: 10. The germline gives CDR1 LNHDA, CDR2 SQIVND (reference sequence). The CDR3 runs 16 residues. DNA of the CDR3: TGTGCCAGTAGTATGGGGGGGACCGTCGTCTCAGATACGCAGTATTTT. This gives the protein CASSMGGTVVSDTQYF.

Notes on this clone: Given a much more abundant clone one base away, this may be a read error. The chain employs TRBV5-4 and TRBJ2-7; D call uncertain. V was shortened by 0 bases and J by 3 bases, with 13 bases between the two germline ends. Germline loops: CDR1 SGHNT, CDR2 YYREEE (reference sequence). The CDR3 is 15 residues long. Here the CDR3 DNA reads TGTGCCAGCAGCTTGGCCTCCGACGCAGGCTACGAGCAGTACTTC. This encodes CASSLASDAGYEQYF.

This clone has a count of ten or more. The sample has other DNA sequences that encode this CDR3 too. This chain uses TRBV3-1 with TRBJ2-3, with D possibly matching TRBD2 (5 bases). This CDR3 comprises 16 residues. The V end lost 1 base, the J end lost 0 bases, and 11 bases lay between the germline ends. Germline loops: CDR1 LGHDT, CDR2 YNNKEL (reference sequence). The CDR3 nucleotides are TGTGCCAGCAGCCAAGGGAAGCGGACGAGCACAGATACGCAGTATTTT. It encodes CASSQGKRTSTDTQYF.

This clone has a handful of counts. A clone one base away is much larger, so this may be a read error. CDR3 sequence (DNA): TGCAGTGCCACGGTCCCTGGAGTCACTGAAGATTTCTTT. As protein: CSATVPGVTEDFF. The chain combines TRBV20-1 with TRBJ1-1; D uncertain. The CDR3 consists of 13 residues. Germline V gives CDR1 DFQATT, CDR2 SNEGSKA (reference sequence).

As to this clone: A read error may account for a junction end that differs from germline. V is TRBV9 and J is TRBJ1-5, with 9 bases aligning to TRBD1. CDR3 length equals 17 residues. Germline assignment: CDR1 SGDLS and CDR2 YYNGEE. The DNA for the CDR3 is TGTGCCATGCGGGGGACAGGGTTGGCGCATAGCAATCAGCCCAAGCATTTT. This translates into CAMRGTGLAHSNQPKHF. Full variable domain (rest looked up from reference TRBV9 and TRBJ1-5): DSGVTQTPKHLITATGQRVTLRCSPRSGDLSVYWYQQSLDQGLQFLIQYYNGEERAKGNILERFSAQQFPDLHSELNLSSLELGDSALYFCAMRGTGLAHSNQPKHFGDGTRLSIL.

This clone occurred many times. The V call is TRBV5-1, the J call TRBJ1-5; weak D call: TRBD1 (5 bases). CDR1 SGHRS and CDR2 YFSETQ come from the germline V gene. V gave up 5 bases and J gave up 4 bases, with 10 bases separating them. The CDR3 is 13 residues long. The CDR3 DNA is TGCGCCAGCAGTTGGGACGGAAATCAGCCCCAGCATTTT. Residues: CASSWDGNQPQHF.

This clone was observed at least ten times. V and J are TRBV5-1 and TRBJ2-5; 7 bases align to TRBD1. The CDR3 totals 15 residues. V shed 4 bases and J 3 bases; nucleotides not matched to a gene: 9. The germline gives CDR1 SGHRS, CDR2 YFSETQ. CDR3 loop: CASSRTGAEEETQYF. The CDR3 coding sequence is TGCGCCAGCAGCCGTACAGGGGCGGAGGAAGAGACCCAGTACTTC.

The chain uses TRBV11-2 and TRBJ2-3; no firm D call. This CDR3 is 14 amino acids long. V lost 7 bases and J 6 bases, leaving 17 bases between the germline ends. Germline assignment: CDR1 SGHAT and CDR2 FQNNGV. The DNA of the CDR3 is TGTGCCAGCATCCCCGGGTATTTCCAGGATACGCAGTATTTT. Protein sequence: CASIPGYFQDTQYF.

Worth noting for this clone: It is likely a read error, because the conserved phenylalanine at the end of the CDR3 is missing. The gene calls are TRBV27 and TRBJ2-7; no definite D call. V was clipped by 8 bases and J by 1 base, with 12 bases between them. The CDR3 has 13 residues. CDR1 is MNHEY, CDR2 SMNVEV, per germline (reference sequence). The CDR3 DNA is TGTGCCAGCCGGGCGTCAGGTTCCTACGAGCAGTACATC. Translating gives CASRASGSYEQYI.

This clone showed up many times. V and J are TRBV6-1 and TRBJ1-5; TRBD1 is a possible D gene (6 bases). The CDR3 runs 15 residues. Germline CDR1 reads MNHNS; CDR2 reads SASEGT. V was cut by 5 bases and J by 5 bases, with 16 bases left in between. CDR3 in amino acids: CASSRTGSWDQPQHF. As DNA, the CDR3 is TGTGCCAGCAGTCGAACAGGGAGCTGGGATCAGCCCCAGCATTTT.